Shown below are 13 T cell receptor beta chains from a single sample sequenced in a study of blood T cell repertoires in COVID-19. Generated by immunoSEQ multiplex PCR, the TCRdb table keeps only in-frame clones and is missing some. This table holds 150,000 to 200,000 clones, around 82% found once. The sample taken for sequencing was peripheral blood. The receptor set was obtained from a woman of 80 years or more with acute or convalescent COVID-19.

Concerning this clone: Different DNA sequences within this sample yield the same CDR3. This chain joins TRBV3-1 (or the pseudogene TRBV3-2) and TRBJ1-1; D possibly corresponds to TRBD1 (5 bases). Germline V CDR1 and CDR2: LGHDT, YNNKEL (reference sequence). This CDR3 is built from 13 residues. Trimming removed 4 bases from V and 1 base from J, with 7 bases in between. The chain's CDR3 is CASSLQGNTEAFF. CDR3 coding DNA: TGTGCCAGCAGCCTCCAGGGGAACACTGAAGCTTTCTTT.

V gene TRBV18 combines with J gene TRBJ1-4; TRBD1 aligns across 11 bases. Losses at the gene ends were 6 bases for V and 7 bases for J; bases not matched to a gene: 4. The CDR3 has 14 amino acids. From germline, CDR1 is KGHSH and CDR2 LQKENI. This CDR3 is CASSRTGGSEKLFF. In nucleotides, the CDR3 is TGTGCCAGCTCTCGGACAGGGGGCAGTGAAAAACTGTTTTTT.

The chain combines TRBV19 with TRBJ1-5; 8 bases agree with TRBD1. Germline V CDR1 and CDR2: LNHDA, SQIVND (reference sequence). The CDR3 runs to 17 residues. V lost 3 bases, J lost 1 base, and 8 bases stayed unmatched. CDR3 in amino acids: CASSIILGQGSNQPQHF. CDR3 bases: TGTGCCAGTAGTATTATCCTCGGACAGGGAAGCAATCAGCCCCAGCATTTT.

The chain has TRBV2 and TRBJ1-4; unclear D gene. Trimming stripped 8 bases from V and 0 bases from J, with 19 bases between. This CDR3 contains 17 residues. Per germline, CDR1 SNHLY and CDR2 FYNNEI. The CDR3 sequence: CASQWSADQATNEKLFF. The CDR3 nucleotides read TGTGCCAGCCAGTGGTCGGCAGATCAGGCAACTAATGAAAAACTGTTTTTT. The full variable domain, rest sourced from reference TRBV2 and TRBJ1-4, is EPEVTQTPSHQVTQMGQEVILRCVPISNHLYFYWYRQILGQKVEFLVSFYNNEISEKSEIFDDQFSVERPDGSNFTLKIRSTKLEDSAMYFCASQWSADQATNEKLFFGSGTQLSVL.

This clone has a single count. The CDR3 region has the DNA TGCGCCAGCAGCCCGGGGGACAGGGGCAACACCGGGGAGCTGTTTTTT. Encoded protein: CASSPGDRGNTGELFF. The rearrangement joins TRBV5-1 to TRBJ2-2; TRBD1 aligns across 10 bases. CDR1 and CDR2 (germline): SGHRS, YFSETQ. V trimming: 4 bases; J trimming: 2 bases; junction bases outside the gene matches: 5. The CDR3 totals 16 residues.

The CDR3 spells CASSAGTASGANVLTF. CDR3 bases: TGCGCCAGCAGTGCGGGGACTGCTTCTGGGGCCAACGTCCTGACTTTC. The chain combines TRBV4-3 with TRBJ2-6; tentative D call: TRBD2 (6 bases). V shed 6 bases and J shed 1 base, with 13 bases lying between them. The CDR3 is 16 residues long. Per the germline V gene, CDR1 is LGHNA and CDR2 is YSLEER.

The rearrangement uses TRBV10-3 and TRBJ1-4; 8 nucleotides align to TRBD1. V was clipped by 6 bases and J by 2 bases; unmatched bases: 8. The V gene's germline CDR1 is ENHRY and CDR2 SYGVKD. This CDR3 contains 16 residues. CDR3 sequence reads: CAIRGDRGGTNEKLFF. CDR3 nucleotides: TGTGCCATCAGAGGAGACAGGGGCGGTACTAATGAAAAACTGTTTTTT.

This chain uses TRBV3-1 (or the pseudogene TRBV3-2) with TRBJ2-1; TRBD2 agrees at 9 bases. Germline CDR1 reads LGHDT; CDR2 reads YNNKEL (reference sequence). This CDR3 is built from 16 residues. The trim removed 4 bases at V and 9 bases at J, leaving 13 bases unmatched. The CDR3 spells CASSLRGGAGGSEQFF. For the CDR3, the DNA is TGTGCCAGCAGCCTTCGCGGGGGGGCCGGGGGAAGTGAGCAGTTCTTC.

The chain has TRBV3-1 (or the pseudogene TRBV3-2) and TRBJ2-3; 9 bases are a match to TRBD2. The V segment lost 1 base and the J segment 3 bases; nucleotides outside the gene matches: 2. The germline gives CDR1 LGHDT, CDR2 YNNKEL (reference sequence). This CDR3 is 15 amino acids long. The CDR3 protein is CASSQGLAGTDTQYF. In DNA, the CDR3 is TGTGCCAGCAGCCAAGGTCTAGCGGGAACAGATACGCAGTATTTT.

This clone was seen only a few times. CDR3 nucleotides: TGTGCCAGCAGTTCCGGGCGGGGGAATGAGAACATTCAGTACTTC. It yields the protein CASSSGRGNENIQYF. The chain is built from TRBV6-2 or TRBV6-3 and TRBJ2-4, with TRBD2 matching over 7 bases. Germline values: CDR1 MNHEY, CDR2 SVGEGT. J lost 7 bases, V lost 4 bases, and 10 bases had no gene match. This CDR3 contains 15 residues.

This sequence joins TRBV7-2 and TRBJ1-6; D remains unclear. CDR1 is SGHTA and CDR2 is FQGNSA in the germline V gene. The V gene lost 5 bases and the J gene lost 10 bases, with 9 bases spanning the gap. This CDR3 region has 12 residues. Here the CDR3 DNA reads TGTGCCAGCAGCCCCCCCCAATCACCCCTCCACTTT. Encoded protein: CASSPPQSPLHF.

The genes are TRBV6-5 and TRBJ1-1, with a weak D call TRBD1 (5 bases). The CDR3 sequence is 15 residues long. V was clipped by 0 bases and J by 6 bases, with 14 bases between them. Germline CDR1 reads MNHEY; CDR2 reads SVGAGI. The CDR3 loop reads CASSYSAGLGAEAFF. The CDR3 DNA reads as TGTGCCAGCAGTTACTCAGCAGGGTTGGGCGCTGAAGCTTTCTTT.

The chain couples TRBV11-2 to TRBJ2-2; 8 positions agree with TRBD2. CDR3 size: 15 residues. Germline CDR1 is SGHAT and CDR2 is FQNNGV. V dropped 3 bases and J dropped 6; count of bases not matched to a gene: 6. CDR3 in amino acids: CASSFGGAYPGELFF. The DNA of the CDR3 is TGTGCCAGCAGCTTCGGGGGGGCGTATCCCGGGGAGCTGTTTTTT.